These 16 T cell receptor beta chains were all obtained from the same sample, sequenced in a study of shared clonotypes between healthy human individuals. TCRdb keeps only in-frame clones here, not all; method: immunoSEQ multiplex PCR. The sample yields about 680,000 clones, around two thirds seen once. The material sequenced was memory CD4+ T cells sorted from blood. Subset described: CD45RA-negative fraction. The receptors derive from a woman aged 30 to 39 in good health.

The rearrangement links TRBV18 to TRBJ2-2; a possible D gene is TRBD1 (6 bases). The CDR3 runs to 17 residues. V dropped 4 bases and J dropped 6 bases, with 21 bases sitting between them. Germline lookup yields CDR1 KGHSH and CDR2 LQKENI. For the CDR3, the DNA is TGTGCCAGCTCACGATCACCGGGACAAATAATAGCCGGGGAGCTGTTTTTT. It translates to CASSRSPGQIIAGELFF.

This rearrangement joins TRBV5-1 to TRBJ2-5; D uncertain. The CDR3 runs to 13 residues. The germline gives CDR1 SGHRS, CDR2 YFSETQ. Trimming took 0 bases from V and 5 from J, leaving 8 bases between them. CDR3 residues: CASSLEGWETQYF. The CDR3 DNA sequence: TGCGCCAGCAGCTTGGAAGGGTGGGAGACCCAGTACTTC.

This rearrangement joins TRBV5-1 to TRBJ1-3; D possibly corresponds to TRBD1 (6 bases). Per germline, CDR1 SGHRS and CDR2 YFSETQ. The CDR3 totals 16 residues. Deletions cut 4 bases from V and 2 bases from J, with 16 bases between. CDR3 protein: CASSGGPLGAGNTIYF. Here the CDR3 DNA reads TGCGCCAGCAGCGGGGGCCCGTTAGGGGCTGGAAACACCATATATTTT.

The CDR3 bases are TGTGCCAGCAGATCTCTGACAGGGTCCATCCTATCATCGGGCTACACCTTC. The encoded protein is CASRSLTGSILSSGYTF. This sequence joins TRBV28 and TRBJ1-2; 7 bases match TRBD1. The V segment lost 6 bases and the J segment 8 bases; nucleotides outside the gene matches: 21. The CDR3 loop spans 17 amino acids. The germline V gene encodes CDR1 MDHEN and CDR2 SYDVKM.

This chain joins TRBV28 and TRBJ2-7; 7 nucleotides line up with TRBD2. The V segment lost 6 bases and the J segment 7 bases; nucleotides outside the gene matches: 9. Germline lookup yields CDR1 MDHEN and CDR2 SYDVKM. The CDR3 consists of 13 residues. The CDR3 bases are TGTGCCAGCAGCCCGACTTGGGAGGGTGAGCAGTACTTC. Translation: CASSPTWEGEQYF.

This clone showed up just once. V is TRBV5-1 and J is TRBJ2-3; 12 bases match TRBD2. Germline-derived CDR1 and CDR2 are SGHRS and YFSETQ. The CDR3 spans 19 residues. J gave up 6 bases and V 0 bases, and 14 bases lay outside the gene matches. The CDR3 DNA is TGCGCCAGCAGCTTGGGACGGCCTTCCCCTCTAGCGGGAGGGGATACGCAGTATTTT. Translating it yields CASSLGRPSPLAGGDTQYF.

The rearrangement uses TRBV27 and TRBJ2-2; possibly TRBD1 or TRBD2 for D (6 bases each). Germline CDR1 MNHEY, CDR2 SMNVEV (reference sequence). The V gene lost 6 bases and the J gene lost 0 bases, with 20 bases spanning the gap. The CDR3 consists of 18 residues. The DNA for the CDR3 is TGTGCCAGCAGGGGGGGCACCGGGGGACCACCGAACACCGGGGAGCTGTTTTTT. It encodes CASRGGTGGPPNTGELFF.

The J gene is TRBJ1-5, the V gene TRBV15; no clear D. CDR1 and CDR2 (germline): LNHNV, YYDKDF (reference sequence). Trimming pared 0 bases from V and 3 bases from J, leaving 15 bases between. The CDR3 loop spans 17 amino acids. This chain's CDR3 is CATSRDRPGMANQPQHF. CDR3 DNA sequence: TGTGCCACCAGCAGAGATCGTCCGGGCATGGCCAATCAGCCCCAGCATTTT. Together with reference TRBV15 and TRBJ1-5, the CDR3 gives the full variable domain: DAMVIQNPRYQVTQFGKPVTLSCSQTLNHNVMYWYQQKSSQAPKLLFHYYDKDFNNEADTPDNFQSRRPNTSFCFLDIRSPGLGDTAMYLCATSRDRPGMANQPQHFGDGTRLSIL.

Concerning this clone itself: A read error may be the cause here, since a much bigger clone is one base away. The CDR3 sequence: CASSLDDGNTIYF. The CDR3 nucleotides are TGCGCCAGCAGCTTGGATGACGGAAACACCATATATTTT. V and J are TRBV5-1 and TRBJ1-3; D gene ambiguous. The CDR3 has 13 amino acids. V lost 0 bases and J 4 bases, leaving 5 bases between the germline ends. Germline loops: CDR1 SGHRS, CDR2 YFSETQ.

This clone was seen a single time. The chain combines TRBV28 with TRBJ2-6, with TRBD1 matching 8 bases. The CDR3 contains 15 residues. Germline values: CDR1 MDHEN, CDR2 SYDVKM. V gave up 6 bases and J gave up 4 bases; unmatched junction bases: 5. The CDR3: CASRTTGAGANVLTF. In DNA form, the CDR3 reads TGTGCCAGCAGAACGACAGGGGCCGGGGCCAACGTCCTGACTTTC.

The chain recombines TRBV10-1 with TRBJ2-7; D is possibly TRBD2 (6 bases). This CDR3 is built from 13 residues. V lost 3 bases and J lost 7, with 13 bases in between. Germline CDR1 reads WNHNN; CDR2 reads SYGVQD (reference sequence). This CDR3 is CASSDSGPGEQYF. CDR3 sequence (DNA): TGCGCCAGCAGTGATAGCGGACCTGGGGAGCAGTACTTC.

A single count supports this clone. The rearrangement uses TRBV2 and TRBJ1-2; D remains ambiguous. Trimming removed 10 bases from V and 4 bases from J, with 13 bases in between. CDR3 size: 12 residues. Germline V gene data show CDR1 as SNHLY and CDR2 as FYNNEI. CDR3 protein: CATRPNGYGYTF. CDR3 nucleotides: TGTGCCACTCGACCGAACGGCTATGGCTACACCTTC.

The rearrangement uses TRBV5-1 and TRBJ1-2; 8 nucleotides match TRBD1. The ends lost 5 bases at V and 4 bases at J; junction bases unmatched: 10. The CDR3 spans 15 residues. Germline V CDR1 and CDR2: SGHRS, YFSETQ. Here the CDR3 reads CASRAGQANFYGYTF. CDR3 nucleotide sequence: TGCGCCAGCAGGGCGGGACAGGCGAACTTCTATGGCTACACCTTC.

The genes are TRBV21-1 and TRBJ2-1; the listed D gene, TRBD2, was not tested against the DNA. TRBV21-1 is flagged as a pseudogene. This CDR3 comprises 16 residues. The CDR3 is CASSKGGSGIDNEQFF. Written as DNA, the CDR3 is TGTGCCAGCAGCAAAGGAGGTAGCGGGATAGACAATGAGCAGTTCTTC.

The CDR3 region is CASSQSPGTARETQYF. The DNA of the CDR3 is TGTGCCAGCAGCCAAAGCCCCGGGACAGCGAGGGAGACCCAGTACTTC. The V gene is TRBV14, the J gene TRBJ2-5; 7 nucleotides align to TRBD1. The germline V gene encodes CDR1 SGHDN and CDR2 FVKESK. CDR3 length: 16 residues. Unmatched junction bases numbered 11, after V lost 2 bases and J lost 5 bases.

As for this clone: One junction end does not reproduce the germline sequence, and a read error may be involved. The gene calls are TRBV28 and TRBJ1-3; D ambiguous. CDR1 is MDHEN, CDR2 SYDVKM, per germline. This CDR3 region has 12 residues. The CDR3 DNA follows: TGTGCCAGCAATTTATACGGAAACACCATATATTTT. Translation: CASNLYGNTIYF. Looking up the rest from reference TRBV28 and TRBJ1-3 gives the full variable domain: DVKVTQSSRYLVKRTGEKVFLECVQDMDHENMFWYRQDPGLGLRLIYFSYDVKMKEKGDIPEGYSVSREKKERFSLILESASTNQTSMYLCASNLYGNTIYFGEGSWLTVV.